The 25 T cell receptor beta chains listed next were all sequenced from one sample in a study of cytomegalovirus exposure and HLA in healthy donors. Primers: 60 Vbeta forward and 13 Jbeta reverse. Data came from immunoSEQ multiplex PCR; TCRdb stores just in-frame clones and leaves some out. The sample contains roughly 55,000 clones, around 81% of which appear only once. Input material: PBMCs. The receptors shown here come from a boy aged 10-17 years in good health and CMV-seropositive.

The chain uses TRBV19 and TRBJ2-7; no clear D. This CDR3 contains 13 residues. The germline gives CDR1 LNHDA, CDR2 SQIVND (reference sequence). Deletions cut 4 bases from V and 4 bases from J, with 11 bases between. The chain's CDR3 is CASSTTYRYEQYF. The CDR3 DNA sequence: TGTGCCAGTAGTACGACTTACCGTTACGAGCAGTACTTC.

The rearrangement joins TRBV27 to TRBJ1-6; possible D gene TRBD1, 5 bases. The germline V gene encodes CDR1 MNHEY and CDR2 SMNVEV (reference sequence). The CDR3 length is 15 residues. V dropped 4 bases and J dropped 5 bases, with 12 bases sitting between them. CDR3 nucleotide sequence: TGTGCCAGCAGTTGGAGGGGTAGCCATAATTCACCCCTCCACTTT. Translated, it gives CASSWRGSHNSPLHF.

The J gene is TRBJ2-2, the V gene TRBV5-1, with D perhaps TRBD1 (5 bases). With 4 bases removed from V and 6 bases from J, the gap between germline ends came to 25 bases. CDR3 length: 18 amino acids. Germline values: CDR1 SGHRS, CDR2 YFSETQ. The CDR3 nucleotides read TGCGCCAGCAGCGTATTAGACAGTTCGGGTCATCTTCCCGGGGAGCTGTTTTTT. Its protein product is CASSVLDSSGHLPGELFF.

J is TRBJ2-5 and V is TRBV10-1; D ambiguous. There are 14 residues in the CDR3. Trimming took 0 bases from V and 5 from J, leaving 10 bases between them. In germline, CDR1 is WNHNN, CDR2 SYGVQD (reference sequence). CDR3 sequence: CASSESEERETQYF. The CDR3 DNA is TGCGCCAGCAGTGAGTCAGAGGAACGGGAGACCCAGTACTTC.

This clone appeared once. The rearrangement joins TRBV10-1 to TRBJ2-5, with a weak D call TRBD1 (5 bases). Trimming cost V 3 bases and J 5 bases, with 13 bases left between them. This CDR3 region has 14 residues. Germline lookup yields CDR1 WNHNN and CDR2 SYGVQD (reference sequence). This CDR3 reads CASSEFPGMETQYF. The CDR3 DNA sequence: TGCGCCAGCAGTGAATTTCCAGGGATGGAGACCCAGTACTTC.

This chain links TRBV28 with TRBJ1-2; D unresolved. The length of the CDR3 is 16 residues. Trimming removed 3 bases from V and 0 bases from J, with 14 bases in between. Germline V gene sequence: CDR1 MDHEN, CDR2 SYDVKM. In DNA form, the CDR3 reads TGTGCCAGCAGTTTGTTCGGGGATTTAGCTAACTATGGCTACACCTTC. Amino acid sequence: CASSLFGDLANYGYTF.

This rearrangement joins TRBV6-1 to TRBJ2-2; perhaps TRBD2 as D (6 bases). The germline gives CDR1 MNHNS, CDR2 SASEGT. The CDR3 totals 14 residues. Trimming shortened V by 7 bases and J by 1 base, and 10 bases separated the two germline ends. CDR3 sequence: CASTTSRNTGELFF. CDR3 DNA: TGTGCCAGCACCACTAGCCGGAACACCGGGGAGCTGTTTTTT.

The V gene is TRBV21-1, the J gene TRBJ2-2; the table's TRBD1 call for D was not verified on the DNA. TRBV21-1 is an annotated pseudogene. The length of the CDR3 is 17 residues. Here the CDR3 reads CASHRGPQLGNTGELFF. DNA for the CDR3: TGTGCCAGTCACAGGGGGCCTCAATTGGGAAACACCGGGGAGCTGTTTTTT.

CDR3 coding DNA: TGCGCCAGCAGTCAAATTCGGACAGGGGAGATGGACACTGAAGCTTTCTTT. Its protein is CASSQIRTGEMDTEAFF. The rearrangement uses TRBV23-1 and TRBJ1-1; TRBD1 matches 9 bases. TRBV23-1 is an ORF, and what it does is uncertain. CDR3 length equals 17 residues. V lost 2 bases, J lost 3 bases, and 10 bases stayed unmatched.

The chain combines TRBV6-5 with TRBJ2-7; 9 bases fit TRBD1. After removal of 0 bases from V and 4 bases from J, the junction contained 7 bases not matched to a gene. CDR3 length equals 16 residues. Germline values: CDR1 MNHEY, CDR2 SVGAGI. The CDR3 sequence: CASSYSPGQGPYEQYF. CDR3 coding DNA: TGTGCCAGCAGTTACTCACCGGGACAGGGACCTTACGAGCAGTACTTC.

V usage is TRBV6-5 and J usage is TRBJ2-4; a weak D match, TRBD1 (6 bases). The germline gives CDR1 MNHEY, CDR2 SVGAGI. This CDR3 region has 16 residues. The ends were cut back, 4 bases at V and 0 bases at J, with 13 bases in the middle. CDR3: CASSSGQKIAKNIQYF. Written as DNA, the CDR3 is TGTGCCAGCAGTTCAGGACAGAAGATAGCCAAAAACATTCAGTACTTC.

The J gene is TRBJ2-1, the V gene TRBV10-1; a possible D gene is TRBD2 (7 bases). V lost 3 bases, J lost 0 bases, and 15 bases lay in between. This CDR3 is 17 amino acids long. Germline assignment: CDR1 WNHNN and CDR2 SYGVQD (reference sequence). The CDR3 sequence is CASSDLGGGHSYNEQFF. CDR3 DNA sequence: TGCGCCAGCAGTGATTTGGGCGGGGGCCACTCCTACAATGAGCAGTTCTTC.

V and J are TRBV6-1 and TRBJ1-2, with 7 bases fitting TRBD1. CDR1 and CDR2 from the germline V gene are MNHNS and SASEGT. Germline trimming cut 6 bases from V and 4 bases from J; bases unmatched to any gene: 5. The CDR3 spans 13 residues. The CDR3 coding sequence is TGTGCCAGCAGACCGGGACAGCTCTATGGCTACACCTTC. This sequence encodes CASRPGQLYGYTF.

This clone is a singleton in its sample. The chain is built from TRBV2 and TRBJ1-1; the D gene is possibly TRBD1 (5 bases). The ends were cut back, 3 bases at V and 1 base at J, with 9 bases in the middle. The CDR3 totals 14 residues. The germline V gene has CDR1 SNHLY and CDR2 FYNNEI. The CDR3: CASSESGSNTEAFF. The CDR3 region has the DNA TGTGCCAGCAGTGAGTCAGGGTCGAACACTGAAGCTTTCTTT.

V is TRBV9 and J is TRBJ2-1; 10 bases are a match to TRBD2. J lost 7 bases, V lost 4 bases, and 8 bases had no gene match. CDR3 length: 15 amino acids. Per the germline V gene, CDR1 is SGDLS and CDR2 is YYNGEE. CDR3 sequence (DNA): TGTGCCAGCAGCCTAAGCGGGGGGGCCAGGAATGAGCAGTTCTTC. Translated: CASSLSGGARNEQFF.

CDR3 DNA: TGCGCCAGCAGCTTGGAGGAGAGCACAGATACGCAGTATTTT. Translating gives CASSLEESTDTQYF. V gene TRBV5-1 combines with J gene TRBJ2-3; D uncertain. Trimming pared 0 bases from V and 0 bases from J, leaving 5 bases between. Per the germline V gene, CDR1 is SGHRS and CDR2 is YFSETQ. The CDR3 is 14 residues long.

The CDR3: CASSGHRGSNEKLFF. CDR3 DNA: TGTGCCAGCAGTGGGCACAGGGGTTCGAATGAAAAACTGTTTTTT. This chain connects TRBV6-5 to TRBJ1-4, with 7 bases fitting TRBD1. CDR1 and CDR2 from the germline V gene are MNHEY and SVGAGI. Germline trimming cut 5 bases from V and 5 bases from J; bases unmatched to any gene: 8. The CDR3 covers 15 residues.

The chain couples TRBV5-5 to TRBJ2-5; unclear D gene. V dropped 1 base and J dropped 7 bases, with 14 bases sitting between them. The CDR3 sequence is 14 residues long. Germline V gene sequence: CDR1 SGHKS, CDR2 YYEKEE (reference sequence). The CDR3 region has the DNA TGTGCCAGCAGCTTGTCCAGGCTCTTGCGGACCCAGTACTTC. The encoded protein is CASSLSRLLRTQYF. The full variable domain, in which reference TRBV5-5 and TRBJ2-5 provide the parts outside the CDR3, is DAGVTQSPTHLIKTRGQQVTLRCSPISGHKSVSWYQQVLGQGPQFIFQYYEKEERGRGNFPDRFSARQFPNYSSELNVNALLLGDSALYLCASSLSRLLRTQYFGPGTRLLVL.

The chain carries TRBV11-2 and TRBJ1-6; D gene unclear. This CDR3 has 15 amino acids. Germline loops: CDR1 SGHAT, CDR2 FQNNGV. V was cut by 0 bases and J by 14 bases, with 17 bases left in between. The CDR3 coding sequence is TGTGCCAGCAGCTTAGACCCCTTGAGCGGGGTGGCCCTCCACTTT. It specifies CASSLDPLSGVALHF.

The chain is built from TRBV7-6 and TRBJ2-3; D is possibly TRBD1 (6 bases). With 3 bases removed from V and 4 bases from J, the gap between germline ends came to 11 bases. The V gene's germline CDR1 is SGHVS and CDR2 FNYEAQ. The CDR3 length is 14 residues. CDR3 protein: CASSFTTGSDTQYF. Here the CDR3 DNA reads TGTGCCAGCAGCTTCACCACAGGGTCAGATACGCAGTATTTT. The variable domain in full, with the rest retrieved from reference TRBV7-6 and TRBJ2-3, is GAGVSQSPRYKVTKRGQDVALRCDPISGHVSLYWYRQALGQGPEFLTYFNYEAQQDKSGLPNDRFSAERPEGSISTLTIQRTEQRDSAMYRCASSFTTGSDTQYFGPGTRLTVL.

This clone was counted a single time. The rearrangement links TRBV9 to TRBJ2-2; D uncertain. Trimming took off 0 bases at V and 7 bases at J, with 7 bases between the two ends. In germline, CDR1 is SGDLS, CDR2 YYNGEE. CDR3 length equals 13 residues. The CDR3 reads CASSVGYGGELFF. DNA for the CDR3: TGTGCCAGCAGCGTAGGTTACGGCGGGGAGCTGTTTTTT.

The gene calls are TRBV19 and TRBJ2-3, with 11 nucleotides matching TRBD2. Losses at the gene ends were 0 bases for V and 2 bases for J; bases not matched to a gene: 7. Germline V gives CDR1 LNHDA, CDR2 SQIVND (reference sequence). The CDR3 is 18 amino acids. The CDR3 reads CASSIDPQGLADTDTQYF. The CDR3 DNA reads as TGTGCCAGTAGTATAGATCCCCAGGGACTAGCGGACACAGATACGCAGTATTTT.

The J gene is TRBJ2-7, the V gene TRBV6-5; weak D call: TRBD1 (6 bases). V dropped 6 bases and J dropped 3 bases, with 12 bases sitting between them. Germline CDR1 MNHEY, CDR2 SVGAGI. CDR3 length: 13 amino acids. The CDR3: CASSPTDSYEQYF. CDR3 DNA: TGTGCCAGCAGCCCGACGGACAGCTACGAGCAGTACTTC.

This rearrangement joins TRBV10-3 to TRBJ2-7, with 10 nucleotides matching TRBD1. Germline CDR1 and CDR2: ENHRY and SYGVKD. V trimming: 6 bases; J trimming: 3 bases; junction bases outside the gene matches: 8. This CDR3 is 15 amino acids long. The CDR3 is CAIRDWTGGDYEQYF. CDR3 bases: TGTGCCATCAGGGATTGGACAGGGGGAGACTACGAGCAGTACTTC.

In its sample, this clone was seen a few times. The chain recombines TRBV7-9 with TRBJ1-2, with TRBD1 matching over 9 bases. Per germline, CDR1 SEHNR and CDR2 FQNEAQ (reference sequence). This CDR3 spans 13 amino acids. J lost 8 bases, V lost 5 bases, and 6 bases had no gene match. As DNA, the CDR3 is TGTGCCAGCAGCGCCCGGACAGGGGAAGGCTACACCTTC. This gives the protein CASSARTGEGYTF.